Below, 13 T cell receptor beta chains from the same sample are listed, as sequenced in a study of tumor and adjacent non-tumor tissue in lung cancer. A modified ARM-PCR protocol with three rounds of nested PCR amplified TCRbeta. TCRdb called the multiplex PCR reads again in MiXCR, with one record for every CDR3 protein. The profile covers 80,000 to 130,000 distinct CDR3 sequences, with 65% appearing a single time and roughly 20% taken by the ten largest. The template was RNA from unsorted bulk tissue. More than 3 cm separated this lung sample from the edge of the tumor. The sequenced sample consisted of distant non-tumor lung tissue. These receptors were collected from a man aged 30 to 39 with non-small cell lung cancer.

This rearrangement joins TRBV7-8 to TRBJ1-6; D not certain. The CDR3 spans 13 residues. Germline lookup yields CDR1 SGHVS and CDR2 FQNEAQ. V lost 5 bases, J lost 8 bases, and 10 bases lay in between. This CDR3 is CASSPGSYSPLHF. The CDR3 region has the DNA TGTGCCAGCAGCCCCGGTTCGTATTCACCCCTCCACTTT.

This clonotype has a handful of counts. This clone may be a read error of a much larger clone one base away. V and J are TRBV6-6 and TRBJ1-6; 7 nucleotides match TRBD1. The CDR3 is 16 residues long. Per germline, CDR1 MNHNY and CDR2 SVGAGI (reference sequence). Losses at the gene ends were 5 bases for V and 2 bases for J; bases not matched to a gene: 6. CDR3 coding DNA: TGTGCCAGCAGTATACAGGGGCGCCCCTATAATTCACCCCTCCACTTT. Protein: CASSIQGRPYNSPLHF.

This clonotype has only a few counts. It may be a read error: a sequence one base away is much more abundant. This chain connects TRBV6-6 to TRBJ2-1; no clear D. CDR3 length: 12 residues. CDR1 is MNHNY, CDR2 SVGAGI, per germline (reference sequence). Trimming took off 4 bases at V and 7 bases at J, with 8 bases between the two ends. CDR3 DNA sequence: TGTGCCAGCAGTTCCACCGTGAATGAGCAGTTCTTC. Translated, it gives CASSSTVNEQFF.

The chain couples TRBV6-5 to TRBJ1-2; D is undetermined. The CDR3 is made up of 14 amino acids. Germline CDR1 reads MNHEY; CDR2 reads SVGAGI. The CDR3 sequence is CVTSYSIRNYGYTF. The CDR3 coding sequence is TGTGTCACCAGTTACTCGATTCGGAACTATGGCTACACCTTC.

The V call is TRBV20-1, the J call TRBJ2-1; D call uncertain. Germline lookup yields CDR1 DFQATT and CDR2 SNEGSKA (reference sequence). The CDR3 has 10 amino acids. Trimming pared 4 bases from V and 11 bases from J, leaving 9 bases between. This CDR3 reads CSAMGLKQFF. In DNA form, the CDR3 reads TGCAGTGCTATGGGCTTGAAGCAGTTCTTC.

A note on this clonotype: The missing conserved phenylalanine or tryptophan at the end of this CDR3 makes a read error likely. The V gene is TRBV20-1, the J gene TRBJ1-2; 7 bases agree with TRBD1. This CDR3 is built from 14 residues. The junction had 10 bases not matched to a gene; V was cut back by 7 bases and J by 2 bases. The germline gives CDR1 DFQATT, CDR2 SNEGSKA (reference sequence). CDR3 sequence: CSVSLDRVNYGYTS. The DNA for the CDR3 is TGCAGTGTTAGCTTAGACAGGGTAAACTATGGCTACACCTCC.

Of note for this clonotype: An end of the junction does not agree with germline; a read error may underlie this. The chain joins TRBV2 to TRBJ1-1; 10 bases map to TRBD1. Germline-derived CDR1 and CDR2 are SNHLY and FYNNEI. The CDR3 is 14 residues long. The CDR3 DNA reads TGTGCCACCCTACTGGGACAGGGGAACACTGAAACTTTCTTT. Amino acid sequence: CATLLGQGNTETFF.

Details on this clonotype: The junction and the germline gene differ at one end; a read error may be behind it. V and J are TRBV20-1 and TRBJ2-3; D is unresolved. CDR3 length equals 14 residues. CDR1 DFQATT and CDR2 SNEGSKA come from the germline V gene (reference sequence). The CDR3 coding sequence is TGCACTGCTAGTCGTGATTTACCTACAGTTACGCAGTATTTT. Its protein product is CTASRDLPTVTQYF.

Details on this clonotype: One junction end does not reproduce the germline sequence, and a read error may be involved. The CDR3 loop reads CSADPDRHSDQPQHF. CDR3 coding DNA: TGCAGTGCCGACCCCGACAGACATAGCGATCAACCCCAGCATTTT. The chain links TRBV20-1 to TRBJ1-5, with D possibly TRBD1 on 5 matching bases. The CDR3 is made up of 15 amino acids. CDR1 DFQATT and CDR2 SNEGSKA come from the germline V gene (reference sequence).

For this clonotype: A much larger clone is a single base away; this may be a read error. V gene TRBV4-1 combines with J gene TRBJ2-5; D unresolved. Germline CDR1 MGHRA, CDR2 YSYEKL. V dropped 0 bases and J dropped 8 bases, with 10 bases sitting between them. This CDR3 has 13 amino acids. The CDR3 reads CASSQDPWDTQYF. The CDR3 nucleotides read TGCGCCAGCAGCCAAGATCCTTGGGATACCCAGTACTTC.

With respect to this clonotype: One end of the junction varies from germline; a read error may be responsible. The chain joins TRBV11-2 to TRBJ2-3; D gene uncertain. This CDR3 has 14 amino acids. Germline V gives CDR1 SGHAT, CDR2 FQNNGV. The CDR3 DNA sequence: TGTGCCAGCATCTTAGACGTGGCCACAGATACGCAGTATTTT. This translates into CASILDVATDTQYF. Based on the CDR3 plus reference TRBV11-2 and TRBJ2-3, the full variable domain is EAGVAQSPRYKIIEKRQSVAFWCNPISGHATLYWYQQILGQGPKLLIQFQNNGVVDDSQLPKDRFSAERLKGVDSTLKIQPAKLEDSAVYLCASILDVATDTQYFGPGTRLTVL.

This clonotype has at least ten counts. The CDR3 DNA reads TGTGCCACCGAGGACAGCCCCATGGTGAGCACAGATACGCAGTATTTT. As protein: CATEDSPMVSTDTQYF. V usage is TRBV24-1 and J usage is TRBJ2-3; possibly TRBD1 for D (6 bases). The CDR3 has 16 residues. Germline CDR1 is KGHDR and CDR2 is SFDVKD. The V end lost 9 bases, the J end lost 0 bases, and 18 bases lay between the germline ends.

As for this clonotype: One junction end disagrees with the germline gene, perhaps due to a read error. The chain uses TRBV29-1 and TRBJ2-3; 8 nucleotides align to TRBD1. Germline values: CDR1 SQVTM, CDR2 ANQGSEA. This CDR3 is built from 13 residues. This chain's CDR3 is CSVGQTGVDTQFF. The CDR3 bases are TGCAGCGTTGGCCAGACAGGGGTCGATACGCAGTTTTTT.